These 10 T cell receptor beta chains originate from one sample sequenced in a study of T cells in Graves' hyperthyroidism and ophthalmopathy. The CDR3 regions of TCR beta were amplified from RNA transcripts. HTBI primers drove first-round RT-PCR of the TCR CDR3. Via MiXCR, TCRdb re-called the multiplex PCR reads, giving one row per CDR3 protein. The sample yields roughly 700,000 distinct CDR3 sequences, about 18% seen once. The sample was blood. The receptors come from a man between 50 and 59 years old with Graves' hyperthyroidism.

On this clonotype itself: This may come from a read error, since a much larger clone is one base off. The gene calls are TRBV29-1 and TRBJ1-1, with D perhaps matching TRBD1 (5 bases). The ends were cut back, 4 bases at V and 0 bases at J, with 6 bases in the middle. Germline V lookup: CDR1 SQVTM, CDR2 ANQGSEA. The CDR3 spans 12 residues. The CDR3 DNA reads TGCAGCGTTGGACAGCTGAACACTGAAGCTTTCTTT. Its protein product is CSVGQLNTEAFF.

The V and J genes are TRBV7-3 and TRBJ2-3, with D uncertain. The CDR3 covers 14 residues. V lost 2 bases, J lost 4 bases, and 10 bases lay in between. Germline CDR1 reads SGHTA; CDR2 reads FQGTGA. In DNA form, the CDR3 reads TGTGCCAGCAGCTTACTCGCCCCGCCAGATACGCAGTATTTT. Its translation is CASSLLAPPDTQYF.

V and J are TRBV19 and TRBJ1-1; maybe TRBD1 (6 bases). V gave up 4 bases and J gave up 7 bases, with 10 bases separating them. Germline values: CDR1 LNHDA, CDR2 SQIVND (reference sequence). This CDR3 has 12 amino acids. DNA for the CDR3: TGTGCCAGTAGTAAACAGGGATATGAAGCTTTCTTT. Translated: CASSKQGYEAFF. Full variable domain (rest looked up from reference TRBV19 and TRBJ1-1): DGGITQSPKYLFRKEGQNVTLSCEQNLNHDAMYWYRQDPGQGLRLIYYSQIVNDFQKGDIAEGYSVSREKKESFPLTVTSAQKNPTAFYLCASSKQGYEAFFGQGTRLTVV.

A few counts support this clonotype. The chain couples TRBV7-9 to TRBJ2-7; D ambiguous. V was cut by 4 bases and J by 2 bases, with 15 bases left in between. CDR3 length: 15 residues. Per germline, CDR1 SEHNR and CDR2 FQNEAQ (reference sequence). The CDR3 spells CASSSDGREPYEQYF. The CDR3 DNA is TGTGCCAGCAGCTCAGATGGACGAGAACCCTACGAGCAGTACTTC.

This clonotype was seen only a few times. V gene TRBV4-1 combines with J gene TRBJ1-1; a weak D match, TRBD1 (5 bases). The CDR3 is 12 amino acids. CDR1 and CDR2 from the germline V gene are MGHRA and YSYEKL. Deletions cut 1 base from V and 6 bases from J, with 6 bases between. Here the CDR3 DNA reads TGCGCCAGCAGCCAAGTGGGGGCTGAAGCTTTCTTT. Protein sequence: CASSQVGAEAFF.

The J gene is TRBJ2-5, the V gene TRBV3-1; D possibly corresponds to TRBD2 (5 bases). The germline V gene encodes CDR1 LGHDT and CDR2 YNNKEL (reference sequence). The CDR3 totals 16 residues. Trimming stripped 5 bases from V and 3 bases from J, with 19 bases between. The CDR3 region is CASSSTGRGLKETQYF. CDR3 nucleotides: TGTGCCAGCAGCTCGACGGGAAGAGGACTCAAAGAGACCCAGTACTTC.

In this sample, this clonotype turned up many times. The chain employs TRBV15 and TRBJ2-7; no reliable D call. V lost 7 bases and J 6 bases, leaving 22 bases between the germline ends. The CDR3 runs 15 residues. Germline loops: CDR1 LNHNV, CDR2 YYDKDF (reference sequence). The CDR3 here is CATTATGQAWGEQYF. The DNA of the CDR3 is TGTGCCACCACCGCCACTGGGCAGGCTTGGGGCGAGCAGTACTTC.

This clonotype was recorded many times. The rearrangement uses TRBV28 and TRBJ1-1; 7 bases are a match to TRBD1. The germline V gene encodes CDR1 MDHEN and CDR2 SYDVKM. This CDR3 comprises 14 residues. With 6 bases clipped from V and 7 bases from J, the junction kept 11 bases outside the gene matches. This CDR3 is CASRRQGLTHEAFF. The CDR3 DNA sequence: TGTGCCAGCAGAAGACAGGGATTGACGCATGAAGCTTTCTTT.

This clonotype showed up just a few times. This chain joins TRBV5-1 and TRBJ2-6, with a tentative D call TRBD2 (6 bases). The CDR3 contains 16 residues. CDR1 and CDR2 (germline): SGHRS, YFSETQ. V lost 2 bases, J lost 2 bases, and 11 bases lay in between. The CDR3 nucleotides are TGCGCCAGCAGCTTTGGCCGGAGGGCTGGGGCCAACGTCCTGACTTTC. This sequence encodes CASSFGRRAGANVLTF.

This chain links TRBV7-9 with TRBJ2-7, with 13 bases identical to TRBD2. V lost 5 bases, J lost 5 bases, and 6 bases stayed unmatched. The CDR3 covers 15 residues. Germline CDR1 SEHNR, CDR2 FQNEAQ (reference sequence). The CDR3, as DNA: TGTGCCAGCAGCCTAGGACTAGCGGGAGACCACGAGCAGTACTTC. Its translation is CASSLGLAGDHEQYF. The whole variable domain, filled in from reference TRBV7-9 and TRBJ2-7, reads DTGVSQNPRHKITKRGQNVTFRCDPISEHNRLYWYRQTLGQGPEFLTYFQNEAQLEKSRLLSDRFSAERPKGSFSTLEIQRTEQGDSAMYLCASSLGLAGDHEQYFGPGTRLTVT.